This T cell receptor (beta chain) is drawn from a study of shared clonotypes between healthy human individuals. Across the whole study: Donors had three CD4 naive, three CD4 memory, two CD8 naive and one CD8 memory plate apiece.

The table came from immunoSEQ multiplex PCR; TCRdb's copy has only in-frame clones and leaves some out. Of about 2.3 million clones listed, under 95% are singletons. Splitting the CD4+ cells yielded a CD45RA+ naive subset and a CD45RA-negative memory subset. Concerning this clone: Other DNA sequences in the same sample also yield this CDR3.

The germline V and J ends were trimmed by 0 bases and 1 base, with 7 bases remaining between them. CDR3 length: 14 residues. The germline gives CDR1 SGHNT, CDR2 YYREEE (reference sequence). The gene calls are TRBV5-4 and TRBJ1-1, with a possible D match to TRBD1 (6 bases). The receptor comes from a young man in good health. Some clones in this sample may be carry-over from other donors' samples. The sequencing input was naive CD4+ T cells from PBMCs. As for subset: CD45RA+ positively selected. CDR3 sequence: CASSLGRGNTEAFF. In nucleotides, the CDR3 is TGTGCCAGCAGCTTGGGCAGGGGGAACACTGAAGCTTTCTTT.